This record concerns one T cell receptor beta chain sequence. This clonotype was seen many times. Its recognized antigen is unknown. No qualities accompany the bases; no much larger clone lies one base away. Relative to germline, V is 3 bases shorter and J is 0 bases shorter, with 25 bases between their ends. In the germline V gene, CDR1 corresponds to SGHRS and CDR2 to YFSETQ. Taken from cysteine to phenylalanine, the CDR3 has 20 residues. The CDR3 DNA has 60 bases and is translated from base 1. The source of the sample is a study of CD8 T cells in ankylosing spondylitis (dated by TCRdb to about 2017). Regarding the study in general: The study profiled T cell receptor beta repertoires in healthy donors and ankylosing spondylitis patients to find disease-linked TCR variants. In total, the full study cohort was made up of roughly 110 healthy donors and about two dozen ankylosing spondylitis patients. Peripheral blood was sampled, and synovial fluid was also collected from ankylosing spondylitis patients.

The instrument was an Illumina HiSeq 2500. TCR beta libraries were prepared by quantitative 5'-RACE with molecular barcodes. In the authors' own workflow: A new computational method, built on a probabilistic model of VDJ rearrangement, was used to identify disease-linked TCR variants. TCRdb took the public reads, trimmed them with fastp at Q25, ran MiXCR for clone calling and kept in-frame beta chains. Rows with one shared CDR3 protein collapse into an entry with the most common genes and DNA. V and J calls and clone size were set by TCRdb, not the authors. A total of roughly 230,000 distinct CDR3 sequences appear in this sample, 10% to 13% of them only once. The ten largest clones capture about 2.5% of the sample. Beyond this particular receptor, the publication reports: The disease-linked clones were reported as significantly enriched in matched synovial fluid samples from ankylosing spondylitis patients. The disease-linked clones had a CD8+ phenotype and were found at relatively low frequencies in peripheral blood. Some TCR beta motif variants had previously been reported in synovial fluid and blood of reactive arthritis patients, which suggested common disease-initiation mechanisms. A TCR beta motif of about 8 highly homologous amino acid variants appeared characteristic of blood from ankylosing spondylitis patients.

The sample taken for sequencing was blood, either unsorted or a sorted T cell fraction (not recorded which). The sequence is built from TRBV5-1 and TRBJ1-5, with TRBD1 tentatively as D gene (5 bases match). This receptor was taken from a male donor with ankylosing spondylitis or in good health (not recorded which). The nucleotide sequence is given as TGCGCCAGCAGCTCCCATTCAAGTGGGACCCCGCTCGATAGCAATCAGCCCCAGCATTTT. The resulting protein is CASSSHSSGTPLDSNQPQHF.